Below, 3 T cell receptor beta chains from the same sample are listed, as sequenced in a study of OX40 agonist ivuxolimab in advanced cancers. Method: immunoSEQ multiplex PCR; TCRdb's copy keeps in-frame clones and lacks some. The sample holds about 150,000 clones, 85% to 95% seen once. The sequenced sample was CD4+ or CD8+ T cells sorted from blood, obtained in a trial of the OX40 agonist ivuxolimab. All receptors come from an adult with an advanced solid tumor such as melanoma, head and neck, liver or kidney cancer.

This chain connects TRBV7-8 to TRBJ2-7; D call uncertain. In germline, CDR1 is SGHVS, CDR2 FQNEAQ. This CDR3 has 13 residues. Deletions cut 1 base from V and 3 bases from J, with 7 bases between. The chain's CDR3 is CASSLDTLYEQYF. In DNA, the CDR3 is TGTGCCAGCAGCTTAGATACACTCTACGAGCAGTACTTC.

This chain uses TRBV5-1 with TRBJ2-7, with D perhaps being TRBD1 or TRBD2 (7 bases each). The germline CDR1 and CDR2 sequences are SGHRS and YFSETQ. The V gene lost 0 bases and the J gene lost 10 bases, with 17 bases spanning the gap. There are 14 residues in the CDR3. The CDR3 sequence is CASSLGVGGGGQYF. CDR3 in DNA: TGCGCCAGCAGCTTGGGCGTGGGAGGGGGCGGTCAGTACTTC. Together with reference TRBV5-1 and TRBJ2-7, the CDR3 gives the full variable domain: KAGVTQTPRYLIKTRGQQVTLSCSPISGHRSVSWYQQTPGQGLQFLFEYFSETQRNKGNFPGRFSGRQFSNSRSEMNVSTLELGDSALYLCASSLGVGGGGQYFGPGTRLTVT.

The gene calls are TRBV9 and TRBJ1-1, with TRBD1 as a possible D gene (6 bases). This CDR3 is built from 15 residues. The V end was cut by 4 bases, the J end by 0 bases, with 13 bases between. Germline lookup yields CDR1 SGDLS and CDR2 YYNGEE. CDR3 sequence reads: CASSTSGVLNTEAFF. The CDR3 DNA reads TGTGCCAGCAGCACCTCAGGGGTTTTGAACACTGAAGCTTTCTTT.